This T cell receptor beta chain is from a study of OX40 agonist ivuxolimab in advanced cancers. Across the study: A male proportion of just over 80% was recorded, with mean age around 60 years and range roughly 23 to 79.

TCRdb's table, derived via immunoSEQ multiplex PCR, lists solely in-frame clones and lacks some. The sample contains about 2,200 clones, 70% to 85% of which appear only once. This CDR3 is built from 17 residues. Germline loops: CDR1 SNHLY, CDR2 FYNNEI. Between the trimmed V and J ends, which lost 6 bases and 2 bases, there was a span of 23 bases. Source: CD4+ or CD8+ T cells sorted from blood, taken in a trial of the OX40 agonist ivuxolimab. This chain links TRBV2 with TRBJ2-7; D is unresolved. The receptor was isolated from an adult with an advanced solid tumor such as melanoma, head and neck, liver or kidney cancer. As DNA, the CDR3 is TGTGCCAGCAGATTTGAGATATCAGTAACAGCCGCCTACGAGCAGTACTTC. It specifies CASRFEISVTAAYEQYF.